The present T cell receptor beta chain was sequenced within a study of T cell changes during pregnancy in multiple sclerosis. Profiling relied on immunoSEQ multiplex PCR, and the TCRdb table lists in-frame clones only, not all of them. The table includes 48,000 or so clones, about 92% detected once. V dropped 5 bases and J dropped 3; count of bases not matched to a gene: 10. CDR1 and CDR2 from the germline V gene are SGHKS and YYEKEE (reference sequence). The CDR3 extends over 17 amino acids. This receptor was obtained from a female donor in good health, enrolled as a control in a pregnancy study. This rearrangement joins TRBV5-5 to TRBJ2-3, with 12 bases aligning to TRBD2. This specimen consisted of CD4+ T cells from peripheral blood mononuclear cells, obtained in the second trimester of pregnancy. DNA for the CDR3: TGTGCCAGCAGTTCCCGACTAGCGGGAGATTATACAGATACGCAGTATTTT. Encoded protein: CASSSRLAGDYTDTQYF.